This is a list of T cell receptor beta chains from one sample in a study of T cell changes during pregnancy in multiple sclerosis. TCRdb keeps only in-frame clones here, not all; method: immunoSEQ multiplex PCR. Here the sample spans approximately 50,000 clones, 92% being singletons. Specimen: CD4+ T cells from peripheral blood mononuclear cells, collected after pregnancy. The receptor set was obtained from a female donor with multiple sclerosis, enrolled in a pregnancy study. Both conserved end residues are part of each CDR3. The order of the fields is V gene, D gene, J gene, clone size, CDR3 DNA, CDR3 protein. The D gene is left open where the match is weak. Not all rows give a size; the values are once, few, many and, for expanded clones, a class.

>TRBV19|.|TRBJ2-2|.
TGTGCCAGTAGTATCGGGAGAGAGGCCGGGGAGCTGTTTTTT
CASSIGREAGELFF
>TRBV28|.|TRBJ2-3|.
TGTGCCAGCAGTTTATGGAGGGCTCCCAGCACAGATACGCAGTATTTT
CASSLWRAPSTDTQYF
>TRBV11-2|.|TRBJ2-3|.
TGTGCCAGCAGCTTAGTCGGCGGAGATACGCAGTATTTT
CASSLVGGDTQYF
>TRBV5-4|.|TRBJ2-2|.
TGTGCCAGCAGCTCCTCCGCAGCGAACACCGGGGAGCTGTTTTTT
CASSSSAANTGELFF
>TRBV28|TRBD2|TRBJ2-5|.
TGTGCCAGCAGTTGGACTAGCGGGAGATGGGAGACCCAGTACTTC
CASSWTSGRWETQYF
>TRBV10-3|.|TRBJ2-7|once
TGTGCCATCAGTGATAAAGTCAGGGGGGACGAGCAGTACTTC
CAISDKVRGDEQYF
>TRBV6-7|.|TRBJ1-5|.
TGTGCCAGCAGTTACTCCTACCGTAGAGCTCAGCCCCAGCATTTT
CASSYSYRRAQPQHF
>TRBV9|.|TRBJ2-1|.
TGTGCCAGCAGTTTAGACAATGAGCAGTTCTTC
CASSLDNEQFF
>TRBV13|TRBD1|TRBJ1-1|.
TGTGCCAGCAGCGGAGGATCCTGGGACAGCGAGGCTGAAGCTTTCTTT
CASSGGSWDSEAEAFF
>TRBV7-2|.|TRBJ2-5|.
TGTGCCAGCAGCCCCCAGCCAGCTGGGGGGGAGACCCAGTACTTC
CASSPQPAGGETQYF
>TRBV25-1|TRBD1|TRBJ1-4|.
TGTGCCAGACAGGGGACCCCCTCGCACTTTGCAACTAATGAAAAACTGTTTTTT
CARQGTPSHFATNEKLFF
>TRBV29-1|.|TRBJ1-2|.
TGCAGCGTTGATGAGGGAACTAACTATGGCTACACCTTC
CSVDEGTNYGYTF
>TRBV11-2|.|TRBJ1-2|.
TGTGCCAGCAGCTTAGAGCGGGGGACCAATAACTATGGCTACACCTTC
CASSLERGTNNYGYTF
>TRBV2|TRBD2|TRBJ2-1|.
TGTGCCAGCACCCCCAAGCCGGGAGGGAGGGCCTACAATGAGCAGTTCTTC
CASTPKPGGRAYNEQFF
>TRBV25-1|TRBD1|TRBJ2-7|.
TGTGCCAGCAGTCCGGGACAGGGGATCTACGAGCAGTACTTC
CASSPGQGIYEQYF
>TRBV6-6|TRBD2|TRBJ2-1|.
TGTGCCAGCAGTAATCCTAGCGGGAAATTCTTC
CASSNPSGKFF
>TRBV7-9|TRBD1|TRBJ1-1|.
TGTGCCAGCACCAGGACAGGGAACACTGAAGCTTTCTTT
CASTRTGNTEAFF
>TRBV5-5|TRBD1|TRBJ2-7|.
TGTGCCAGCAGCGTGAGACAGGGGGCTGTCGAGCAGTACTTC
CASSVRQGAVEQYF
>TRBV6-1|TRBD1|TRBJ2-7|.
TGTGCCAGCAGGGGGGGGGACAGGGTTTTCGACGAGCAGTACTTC
CASRGGDRVFDEQYF
>TRBV4-3|TRBD2|TRBJ2-5|.
TGCGCCAGCAGCCCACGGACTAGCGGAGAGACCCAGTACTTC
CASSPRTSGETQYF
>TRBV7-2|.|TRBJ2-1|.
TGTGCCAGCAGCTTGAGGAGGGGGCTGTACAATGAGCAGTTCTTC
CASSLRRGLYNEQFF
>TRBV2|TRBD1|TRBJ2-7|.
TGTGCCAGCAGTGAGACAGGGGTGATAGACGAGCAGTACTTC
CASSETGVIDEQYF
>TRBV7-8|TRBD1|TRBJ1-3|.
TGTGCCAGCAGCTCTGAGATAGGGGGCAGAGGAAACACCATATATTTT
CASSSEIGGRGNTIYF
>TRBV19|TRBD1|TRBJ1-1|.
TGTGCCAGTAGAGTAGACAGGGCTACGAACACTGAAGCTTTCTTT
CASRVDRATNTEAFF
>TRBV5-4|TRBD1|TRBJ1-1|.
TGTGCCAGCAGCGCTCAACCGGGACAGGGGGCCGGGACTGAAGCTTTCTTT
CASSAQPGQGAGTEAFF
>TRBV6-1|.|TRBJ2-2|.
TGTGCCAGCAGTGAACACAGGCTGAACACCGGGGAGCTGTTTTTT
CASSEHRLNTGELFF
>TRBV5-1|.|TRBJ1-1|.
TGCGCCAGCAGCCCCAGGGGTGAGAGCACTGAAGCTTTCTTT
CASSPRGESTEAFF
>TRBV4-2|.|TRBJ2-7|once
TGTGCCAGCAGCCAAGATTTAAGGGAGAGGGAGCAGTACTTC
CASSQDLREREQYF
>TRBV18|.|TRBJ2-5|.
TGTGCCAGCTCACCCGAAGCCAGGAAAGAGACCCAGTACTTC
CASSPEARKETQYF
>TRBV28|.|TRBJ2-5|once
TGTGCCAGCAGTTCCTACCAAGAGACCCAGTACTTC
CASSSYQETQYF
>TRBV28|.|TRBJ1-2|.
TGTGCCAGCAGTTTTCTTGGCAGGGGTGGCTACACCTTC
CASSFLGRGGYTF
>TRBV30|TRBD2|TRBJ2-7|.
TGTGCCTGGACCAGCGGGAGTGGTGTCTACGAGCAGTACTTC
CAWTSGSGVYEQYF
>TRBV10-3|TRBD2|TRBJ2-7|once
TGTGCCATCAGTGATCGGGCGGGAGTTAGATACGAGCAGTACTTC
CAISDRAGVRYEQYF
>TRBV7-2|TRBD1|TRBJ2-5|.
TGTGCCAGCAGCTTAGGACAGGGGAAAGAGACCCAGTACTTC
CASSLGQGKETQYF
>TRBV28|TRBD1|TRBJ1-1|.
TGTGCCAGCAGTTTATTCGGGACAGCGAACACTGAAGCTTTCTTT
CASSLFGTANTEAFF
>TRBV18|TRBD2|TRBJ2-7|.
TGTGCCAGCTCACCACCGGGCAGGGAGGGCTACGAGCAGTACTTC
CASSPPGREGYEQYF
>TRBV6-5|TRBD1|TRBJ1-1|.
TGTGCCAGCACCAGACAGGGGGCTCGCGCTGAAGCTTTCTTT
CASTRQGARAEAFF
>TRBV19|.|TRBJ1-1|.
TGTGCCAGTAATGGGGCCGAATCGGGGACTTATAAAGCTTTCTTT
CASNGAESGTYKAFF
>TRBV19|.|TRBJ1-5|.
TGTGCCAGTAGTACTACAGGTTCTAGCAATCAGCCCCAGCATTTT
CASSTTGSSNQPQHF
>TRBV2|TRBD1|TRBJ1-5|.
TGTGCCAGCAGACGGGACAGGGGTTTGGGACCCCAGCATTTT
CASRRDRGLGPQHF
>TRBV4-1|TRBD2|TRBJ2-7|once
TGCGCCAGCAGCCAAACATCGGGAGGCAGTTACGAGCAGTACTTC
CASSQTSGGSYEQYF
>TRBV6-1|.|TRBJ1-5|.
TGTGCCAGCAGTGAAGCGCTTAGGGGGAGGGCCAATCAGCCCCAGCATTTT
CASSEALRGRANQPQHF
>TRBV7-2|.|TRBJ2-5|.
TGTGCCAGCAGCTTAGGGCCGGGAGCGGAGACCCAGTACTTC
CASSLGPGAETQYF
>TRBV7-2|TRBD2|TRBJ2-5|.
TGTGCCAGCAGCTTAGGAGCGGGAGGGCCGGAGACCCAGTACTTC
CASSLGAGGPETQYF
>TRBV19|.|TRBJ1-1|once
TGTGCCAGTAGTATAAGCGAGAACACTGAAGCTTTCTTT
CASSISENTEAFF
>TRBV18|.|TRBJ2-5|once
TGTGCCAGCTCACAGGGGGTTGAGGAGACCCAGTACTTC
CASSQGVEETQYF
>TRBV5-1|.|TRBJ2-2|.
TGCGCCAGCAGGACGCAGGGACTGAACACCGGGGAGCTGTTTTTT
CASRTQGLNTGELFF
>TRBV7-3|.|TRBJ2-1|.
TGTGCCAGCAGCTTCCGAGGCGACCCGCACAATGAGCAGTTCTTC
CASSFRGDPHNEQFF
>TRBV18|.|TRBJ1-2|.
TGTGCCAGCTCACTAAGCGGGACGGAATATGGCTACACCTTC
CASSLSGTEYGYTF
>TRBV18|TRBD1|TRBJ2-7|.
TGTGCCAGCTCACCACTGGGACAGGGGTACGGTTACGAGCAGTACTTC
CASSPLGQGYGYEQYF
>TRBV19|.|TRBJ2-7|.
TGTGCCAGTAGTCCTGTCGGACTGTTCTACGAGCAGTACTTC
CASSPVGLFYEQYF
>TRBV30|.|TRBJ1-2|.
TGTGCCTGGAGAGCTCCCGGAGAAGCGCCATATGACTTC
CAWRAPGEAPYDF
>TRBV4-1|.|TRBJ2-7|.
TGCGCCAGCAGCCAAGACGGGAACTACGAGCAGTACTTC
CASSQDGNYEQYF